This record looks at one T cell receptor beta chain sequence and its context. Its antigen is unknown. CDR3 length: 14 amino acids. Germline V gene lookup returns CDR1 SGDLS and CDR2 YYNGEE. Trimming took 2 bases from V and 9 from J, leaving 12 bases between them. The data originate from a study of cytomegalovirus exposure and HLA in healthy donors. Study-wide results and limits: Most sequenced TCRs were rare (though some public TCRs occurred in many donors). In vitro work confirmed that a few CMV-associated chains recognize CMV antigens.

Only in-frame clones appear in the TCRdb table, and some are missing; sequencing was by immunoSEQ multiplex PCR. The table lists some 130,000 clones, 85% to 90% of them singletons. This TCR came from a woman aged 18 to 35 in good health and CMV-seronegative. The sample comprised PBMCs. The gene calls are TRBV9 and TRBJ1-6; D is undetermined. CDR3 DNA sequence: TGTGCCAGCAGCGTCGAGCCTAGGAGTTCACCCCTCCACTTT. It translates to CASSVEPRSSPLHF.